The following is a T cell receptor (beta chain) sequence with its context. As part of library construction, unique molecular identifiers were attached to individual cDNA molecules. TCRdb reanalysed the 5' RACE reads using MiXCR and keeps one entry per CDR3 protein. The sample shows more than 50,000 distinct CDR3 sequences, around 14% of them seen only once. This sample was included in a study of early T cells in non-severe SARS-CoV-2 infection. Whole-study context: Sequencing of bulk RNA from unsorted whole blood was done, without chain pairing.

The receptor was derived from an adult who was a healthcare worker with PCR-confirmed SARS-CoV-2 infection or an uninfected control (not recorded which). Specimen: whole blood, collected at baseline.

The CDR3 DNA reads TGTGCCAGCAGCTTAGAGCTAGGACAAAGTTATGGCTACACCTTC. Amino acids: CASSLELGQSYGYTF. The chain couples TRBV7-9 to TRBJ1-2, with D possibly being TRBD1 (5 bases). Germline V CDR1 and CDR2: SEHNR, FQNEAQ (reference sequence). The CDR3 sequence is 15 residues long. V shed 1 base and J shed 5 bases, with 14 bases lying between them.